This passage covers 9 T cell receptor beta chains from one sample sequenced in a study of identical twins. From the 5' RACE reads, TCRdb called clonotypes with MiXCR, one entry per CDR3 protein. This sample yields 450,000 or so distinct CDR3 sequences, of which 20% to 25% are seen a single time; about 2.7% belongs to the top ten. These data are also associated with another study on T cells expressing NK-cell markers.

Sequenced: CD4+ T cells sorted from blood. These TCRs come from a woman aged 18-29 years in good health.

This clonotype came up a few times. The rearrangement joins TRBV18 to TRBJ2-5, with D maybe TRBD2 (6 bases). In germline, CDR1 is KGHSH, CDR2 LQKENI. The CDR3 totals 13 residues. V dropped 2 bases and J dropped 4 bases, with 8 bases sitting between them. The CDR3 region is CASSPSGRETQYF. CDR3 bases: TGTGCCAGCTCACCATCCGGGAGAGAGACCCAGTACTTC.

The chain combines TRBV7-8 with TRBJ2-1; D is unclear. This CDR3 contains 15 residues. Germline CDR1 is SGHVS and CDR2 is FQNEAQ. V was cut by 1 base and J by 0 bases, with 7 bases left in between. The CDR3 nucleotides read TGTGCCAGCAGCTTAGTCACGGGCTCCTACAATGAGCAGTTCTTC. Protein product: CASSLVTGSYNEQFF.

The table lists this clonotype with a few counts. This chain joins TRBV2 and TRBJ2-2; 10 bases match TRBD2. The CDR3 length is 16 residues. Germline V lookup: CDR1 SNHLY, CDR2 FYNNEI. The V and J ends lost 2 bases and 8 bases, in that order; junction bases with no gene match: 8. This CDR3 reads CASSERLAGDIGELFF. The DNA of the CDR3 is TGTGCCAGCAGTGAAAGGCTAGCGGGAGACATAGGGGAGCTGTTTTTT.

The genes are TRBV5-8 and TRBJ2-3; 10 bases are shared with TRBD1. V trimming: 3 bases; J trimming: 4 bases; junction bases outside the gene matches: 2. The CDR3 has 14 residues. Germline V lookup: CDR1 SGHTS, CDR2 YDEGEE. CDR3 in DNA: TGTGCCAGCAGCTGGGACAGGGGATCAGATACGCAGTATTTT. Protein product: CASSWDRGSDTQYF.

The chain recombines TRBV5-1 with TRBJ1-2; D might be TRBD1 (5 bases). The CDR3 has 13 residues. Deletions cut 6 bases from V and 4 bases from J, with 13 bases between. Germline loops: CDR1 SGHRS, CDR2 YFSETQ. CDR3 amino acids: CASTTDSRYGYTF. The CDR3 DNA is TGCGCCAGCACGACAGACTCCCGCTATGGCTACACCTTC.

The chain employs TRBV20-1 and TRBJ2-3; 8 nucleotides line up with TRBD1. V was clipped by 4 bases and J by 9 bases; unmatched bases: 12. The CDR3 spans 14 residues. The germline V gene has CDR1 DFQATT and CDR2 SNEGSKA (reference sequence). CDR3 sequence (DNA): TGCAGTGCTAATAGCAGGGGGCCCCTTGGGACGCAGTATTTT. As protein: CSANSRGPLGTQYF.

The V gene is TRBV5-1, the J gene TRBJ1-1, with no clear D. The CDR3 runs 13 residues. The V and J ends lost 3 bases and 6 bases respectively, with 12 bases between them. In germline, CDR1 is SGHRS, CDR2 YFSETQ. The CDR3 region has the DNA TGCGCCAGCAGCTCGGTCGGGGAGGCTGAAGCTTTCTTT. This sequence encodes CASSSVGEAEAFF.

The CDR3 DNA reads TGTGCCAGCAGCCAAGCCGGAGGGGACAGTAGCGGCTACACCTTC. Encoded protein: CASSQAGGDSSGYTF. The genes are TRBV4-2 and TRBJ1-2, with 7 bases aligning to TRBD1. The V and J ends lost 1 base and 8 bases, in that order; junction bases with no gene match: 10. The CDR3 contains 15 residues. Germline CDR1 LGHNA, CDR2 YNFKEQ.

The V gene is TRBV10-3, the J gene TRBJ2-2, with unresolved D. The V end was cut by 3 bases, the J end by 0 bases, with 11 bases between. The V gene's germline CDR1 is ENHRY and CDR2 SYGVKD. The CDR3 spans 16 residues. The CDR3 coding sequence is TGTGCCATCAGTGAAGGCAGGACCGCGAACACCGGGGAGCTGTTTTTT. Its translation is CAISEGRTANTGELFF.